This T cell receptor beta chain was captured in a study of CD8+ T cells in alopecia areata. Following extraction, RNA underwent reverse transcription to cDNA, which served as the sequencing template. The repertoire was sequenced with immunoSEQ multiplex PCR; TCRdb's copy has only in-frame clones and lacks some. The sample consists of 150,000 to 200,000 clones, 50% to 70% of them appearing once. Comment on this clone: No antigen is known for it.

Study-level findings and limits: Whereas mice showed it more clearly, TCR sharing across patients was murkier, possibly because of HLA.

The germline V gene has CDR1 ENHRY and CDR2 SYGVKD. Trimming stripped 3 bases from V and 9 bases from J, with 9 bases between. The CDR3 extends over 12 amino acids. The sample was CD4+ T cells sorted from blood, taken at week 0. The TCR sequence derives from a human donor with alopecia areata. V usage is TRBV10-3 and J usage is TRBJ1-5; D is uncertain. CDR3 sequence: CAISEKGWPQHF. The CDR3 DNA is TGTGCCATCAGTGAAAAGGGATGGCCCCAGCATTTT.